Listed below are T cell receptor beta chains from one sample, sequenced in a study of blood T cells in healthy people across ages. TCRdb ran MiXCR on the 5' RACE reads and lists one entry per CDR3 protein. Of approximately 730,000 distinct CDR3 sequences in the sample, approximately 43% were seen once. Sequencing used blood. The receptor set was obtained from a woman aged 60-75 years in good health. Each CDR3 is given with its conserved first and last residue. The D gene is left open where the match is weak. Where a row states a size, it is once, few, many or the class of an expanded clone; other rows omit it.

TRBJ2-2	16	-	TRBV9	TRBD1	CASSVRQGTNTGELFF	TGTGCCAGCAGCGTCCGACAGGGGACTAACACCGGGGAGCTGTTTTTT
TRBJ2-3	12	few	TRBV10-3	TRBD1	CAIIGQGNTQYF	TGTGCCATCATCGGACAGGGGAATACGCAGTATTTT
TRBJ2-7	13	-	TRBV10-3	-	CAISESIGGEQYF	TGTGCCATCAGTGAGTCGATAGGAGGCGAGCAGTACTTC
TRBJ2-3	12	-	TRBV6-6	TRBD1	CAVDRGGGTQYF	TGTGCCGTGGACAGGGGAGGGGGTACGCAGTATTTT
TRBJ2-7	15	many	TRBV7-3	TRBD2	CASSLSASGGYEQYF	TGTGCCAGCAGCTTAAGTGCTAGCGGGGGCTACGAGCAGTACTTC
TRBJ2-7	15	few	TRBV2	TRBD2	CASRPGTSGSYEQYF	TGTGCCAGCAGACCCGGGACTAGCGGGAGTTACGAGCAGTACTTC
TRBJ2-5	14	few	TRBV27	TRBD2	CATRGLAGGETQYF	TGTGCCACCAGGGGACTAGCGGGGGGAGAGACCCAGTACTTC
TRBJ2-1	17	-	TRBV7-2	TRBD2	CASSWTSGGLSYNEQFF	TGTGCCAGCAGTTGGACTAGCGGGGGCCTCTCCTACAATGAGCAGTTCTTC
TRBJ2-7	14	few	TRBV20-1	TRBD2	CSARGQRERYEQYF	TGCAGTGCTAGAGGTCAGCGGGAGAGGTACGAGCAGTACTTC
TRBJ2-3	19	few	TRBV6-5	TRBD2	CASSFFSGRGRILTDTQYF	TGTGCCAGCAGTTTCTTTAGCGGGAGGGGCCGAATCCTCACAGATACGCAGTATTTT
TRBJ2-7	16	few	TRBV7-9	TRBD2	CASSLGPRDSGAEQYF	TGTGCCAGCAGCTTAGGCCCCCGGGATAGCGGGGCCGAGCAGTACTTC
TRBJ1-3	14	-	TRBV29-1	TRBD1	CSASDRGLGNTIYF	TGCAGCGCGAGCGACAGGGGGCTTGGAAACACCATATATTTT
TRBJ1-2	12	many	TRBV5-5	-	CASSPGIRGYTF	TGTGCCAGCAGTCCAGGGATTCGCGGCTACACCTTC
TRBJ2-1	16	many	TRBV3-1	-	CASSHYGTLTYNEQFF	TGTGCCAGCAGCCACTACGGGACACTAACCTACAATGAGCAGTTCTTC
TRBJ2-3	15	few	TRBV13	TRBD1	CASSISKGAGDTQYF	TGTGCCAGCAGCATTAGTAAGGGGGCAGGAGATACGCAGTATTTT
TRBJ2-6	11	few	TRBV3-1	-	CASGRANVLTF	TGTGCCAGCGGCCGGGCCAACGTCCTGACTTTC
TRBJ1-2	15	-	TRBV12-3/TRBV12-4	-	CASSLGEGMAYGYTF	TGTGCCAGCAGTTTGGGGGAAGGGATGGCCTATGGCTACACCTTC
TRBJ2-1	16	-	TRBV24-1	TRBD1	CATSDRDRAAYNEQFF	TGTGCCACCAGTGACCGGGACAGGGCGGCCTACAATGAGCAGTTCTTC
TRBJ1-1	17	once	TRBV28	-	CASSFTPKDKENTEAFF	TGTGCCAGCAGTTTCACCCCCAAAGACAAGGAGAACACTGAAGCTTTCTTT
TRBJ2-5	14	-	TRBV11-1	-	CASGMTEILETQYF	TGTGCCAGCGGAATGACAGAGATCCTAGAGACCCAGTACTTC
TRBJ2-4	17	-	TRBV28	-	CASSLSLTMIAKNIQYF	TGTGCCAGCAGTTTATCCCTCACGATGATAGCCAAAAACATTCAGTACTTC
TRBJ1-1	14	-	TRBV5-1	TRBD1	CASSVTGGTTEAFF	TGCGCCAGCAGCGTTACAGGGGGAACGACTGAAGCTTTCTTT
TRBJ2-3	14	few	TRBV20-1	TRBD2	CSARLAGGPGTQYF	TGCAGTGCTCGACTAGCGGGAGGCCCAGGGACGCAGTATTTT
TRBJ2-1	12	many	TRBV6-5	-	CASSIQGNEQFF	TGTGCCAGCAGTATACAGGGAAATGAGCAGTTCTTC
TRBJ2-3	15	few	TRBV14	-	CASSLQVVGTDTQYF	TGTGCCAGCAGCCTACAAGTGGTTGGCACAGATACGCAGTATTTT
TRBJ2-5	13	-	TRBV4-1	-	CASSQGPQTTQYF	TGCGCCAGCAGCCAAGGCCCTCAGACGACCCAGTACTTC
TRBJ2-5	13	-	TRBV20-1	TRBD1	CSARAGGAETQYF	TGCAGTGCTAGAGCAGGGGGCGCGGAGACCCAGTACTTC
TRBJ1-1	15	few	TRBV3-1	TRBD1	CASSQDAGGSTEAFF	TGTGCCAGCAGCCAAGATGCAGGGGGCTCGACTGAAGCTTTCTTT
TRBJ1-2	13	-	TRBV6-2/TRBV6-3	-	CASSYQEGYGYTF	TGTGCCAGCAGTTATCAGGAGGGCTATGGCTACACCTTC
TRBJ2-2	15	-	TRBV4-3	-	CASSQDGLNTGELFF	TGCGCCAGCAGCCAAGATGGGCTTAACACCGGGGAGCTGTTTTTT
TRBJ2-1	14	-	TRBV9	-	CASNTEQGVNEQFF	TGTGCCAGCAATACTGAGCAGGGAGTCAATGAGCAGTTCTTC
TRBJ1-6	16	-	TRBV27	-	CASSQRTGIYNSPLHF	TGTGCCAGCAGCCAACGGACGGGCATCTATAATTCACCCCTCCACTTT
TRBJ2-1	18	many	TRBV4-1	TRBD2	CASSQARSGGAPYNEQFF	TGCGCCAGCAGCCAAGCGCGAAGCGGGGGGGCGCCCTACAATGAGCAGTTCTTC
TRBJ2-3	15	-	TRBV6-2/TRBV6-3	-	CASSYSSVRTDTQYF	TGTGCCAGCAGTTACTCGAGCGTAAGAACAGATACGCAGTATTTT
TRBJ2-3	14	-	TRBV9	-	CASSEVGYRDTRYF	TGTGCCAGCAGCGAGGTGGGCTATCGGGATACGCGGTATTTT
TRBJ2-1	14	many	TRBV24-1	-	CATSDRSGYNEQFF	TGTGCCACCAGTGACCGAAGTGGGTACAATGAGCAGTTCTTC
TRBJ2-3	14	-	TRBV13	-	CASSLWGGADTQYF	TGTGCCAGCAGCTTATGGGGTGGGGCAGATACGCAGTATTTT